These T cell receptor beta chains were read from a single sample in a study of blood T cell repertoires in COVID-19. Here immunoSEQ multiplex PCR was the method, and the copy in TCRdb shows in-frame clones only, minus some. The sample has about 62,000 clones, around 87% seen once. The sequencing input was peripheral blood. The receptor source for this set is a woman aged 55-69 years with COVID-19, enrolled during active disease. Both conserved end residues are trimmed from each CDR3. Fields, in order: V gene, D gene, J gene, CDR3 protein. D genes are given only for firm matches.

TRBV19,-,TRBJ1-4,ASSRLGDEREKLF
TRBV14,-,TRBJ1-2,ASTRGGERNGYT
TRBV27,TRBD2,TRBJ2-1,ASSPQTSGRARNEQF
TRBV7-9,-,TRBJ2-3,ASSLAEVNTQY
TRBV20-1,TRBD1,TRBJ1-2,SAFGQGDNT
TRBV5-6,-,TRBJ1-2,ASSARGWNYGYT
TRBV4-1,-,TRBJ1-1,ASSQDTGQLVSAF
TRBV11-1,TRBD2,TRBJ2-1,ASSATGTRAIYEQF
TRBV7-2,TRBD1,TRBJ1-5,ASSLGQGAEPQH
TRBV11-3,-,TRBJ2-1,ASSSVPGASYNEQF
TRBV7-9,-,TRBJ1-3,ASSLATGNTIY
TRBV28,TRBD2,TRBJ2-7,ASRTPSGLPYEQY
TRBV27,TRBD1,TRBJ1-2,ASSQGQFSGYT
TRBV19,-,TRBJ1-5,ASRSPIAQH
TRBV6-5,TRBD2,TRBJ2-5,ASSWGGSQETQY
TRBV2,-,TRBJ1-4,ASLLVAATNEKLF
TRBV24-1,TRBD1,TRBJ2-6,ATSEGQGSTGANVLT
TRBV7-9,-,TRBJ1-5,ASSSTEDNQPQH
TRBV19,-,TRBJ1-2,ASSIGGLRGGYT
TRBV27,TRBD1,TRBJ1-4,ASKGQSNEKLF
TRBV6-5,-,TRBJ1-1,ASTPGGDEAF
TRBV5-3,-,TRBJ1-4,ARSLVVTCEKLF
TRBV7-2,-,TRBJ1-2,ASSLVSQGNYGYT
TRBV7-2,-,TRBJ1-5,ASSLQGLTNQPQH
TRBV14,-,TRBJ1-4,ASSHETGLNEKLF
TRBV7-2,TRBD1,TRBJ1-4,ASSGNRGPSEKLF
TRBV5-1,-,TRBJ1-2,ASSLAQGGGYT
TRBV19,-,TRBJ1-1,ASRGGIAEAF
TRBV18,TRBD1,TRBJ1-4,ASSPSRQGRNEKLF
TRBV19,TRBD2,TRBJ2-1,ASTGGRAYNEQF
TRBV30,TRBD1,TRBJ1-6,AWSLRQGNNSPLH
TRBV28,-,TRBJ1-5,ASSGAAGVNQPQH
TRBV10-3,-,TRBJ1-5,AINDPTRRNQPQH
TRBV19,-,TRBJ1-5,ASSISTASSNQPQH
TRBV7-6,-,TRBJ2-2,ASSPIGQNTGELF
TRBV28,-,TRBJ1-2,ASSLKQVSGYT
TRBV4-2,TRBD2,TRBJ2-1,ASSQILAGGAYNEQF
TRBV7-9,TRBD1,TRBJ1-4,ASSLQNRGGEKLF
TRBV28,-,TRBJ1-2,ASNSPGGVRYGYT
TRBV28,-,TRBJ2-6,ASRTGTPTSGANVLT
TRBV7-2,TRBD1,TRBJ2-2,ASSPDRGGAVGELF
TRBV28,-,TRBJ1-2,ASSFGRGNYGYT
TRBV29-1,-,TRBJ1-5,SVVAGWGQPQH
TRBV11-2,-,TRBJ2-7,ASSYRTEGSYEQY
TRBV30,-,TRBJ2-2,AGGRTGELF
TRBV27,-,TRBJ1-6,ASGLYGDSYNSPLH
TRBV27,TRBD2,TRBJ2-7,ASSFSGRAGEQY
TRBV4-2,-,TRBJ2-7,ASSQERTGSSYEQY
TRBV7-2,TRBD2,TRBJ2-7,ASSLFPAGASSWEQY
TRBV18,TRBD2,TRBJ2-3,ASSLQGLAGGPTDTQY
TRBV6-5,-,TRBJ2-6,ASSIRAGANVLT
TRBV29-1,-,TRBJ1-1,SVKQVLNTEAF
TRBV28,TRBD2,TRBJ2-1,ASSLLGGGDYNEQF
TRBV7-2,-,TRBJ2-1,ASSPLGGRRYNEQF
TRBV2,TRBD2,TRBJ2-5,ASTEGLYQETQY
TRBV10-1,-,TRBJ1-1,ASTLRRVFLGFLDTEAF
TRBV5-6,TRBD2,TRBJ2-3,ASSYHRTSGYHTDTQY